A single sample is the source of the 12 T cell receptor beta chains below, sequenced in a study of T cell repertoires in cytomegalovirus infection. No antigens are known for them. TCRdb reanalysed the reads using MiXCR and keeps one entry per CDR3 protein. The data contain around 540,000 distinct CDR3 sequences, around a third of them seen just once; the ten biggest clones take up about 17%. The sample here was cultured PBMCs, taken from culture after CMV antigen stimulation. Receptors originate from a human donor in good health (CMV status not recorded). Some clones in this sample may be carry-over from other donors' samples.

The chain has TRBV2 and TRBJ1-5, with no clear D. Trimming removed 0 bases at V and 9 bases at J, with 15 bases between. This CDR3 contains 15 residues. The germline V gene encodes CDR1 SNHLY and CDR2 FYNNEI. As DNA, the CDR3 is TGTGCCAGCAGTGAAGCTGGCCCGGGCCAAGGGCCCCAGCATTTT. It codes for CASSEAGPGQGPQHF.

CDR3 DNA: TGCAGCGCTTCGATTAGCGGGCCTTCCTACGAGCAGTACTTC. It specifies CSASISGPSYEQYF. The V and J genes are TRBV29-1 and TRBJ2-7, with 7 bases identical to TRBD2. The CDR3 is 14 residues long. With V trimmed by 7 bases and J by 1 base, 10 bases remained unmatched. Germline V gene data show CDR1 as SQVTM and CDR2 as ANQGSEA.

This clonotype was observed a handful of times. This rearrangement joins TRBV27 to TRBJ2-5; TRBD1 matches 8 bases. This CDR3 region has 14 residues. V lost 6 bases, J lost 7 bases, and 10 bases stayed unmatched. The germline V gene encodes CDR1 MNHEY and CDR2 SMNVEV (reference sequence). Here the CDR3 reads CASSPDRALGTQYF. The CDR3 region has the DNA TGTGCCAGCAGCCCGGACAGGGCCCTTGGGACCCAGTACTTC.

The CDR3 protein is CASRLAWDRENGYTF. In DNA form, the CDR3 reads TGTGCCAGCAGATTGGCCTGGGACAGGGAGAATGGCTACACCTTC. The rearrangement joins TRBV11-2 to TRBJ1-2; 9 nucleotides agree with TRBD1. The CDR3 extends over 15 amino acids. Trimming took 6 bases from V and 6 from J; bases not matched to a gene: 11. The germline V gene has CDR1 SGHAT and CDR2 FQNNGV.

The CDR3 nucleotides read TGTGCCACCAGCAGCATCGGGACAGGGCACGGCGAGCAGTACTTC. Translation gives CATSSIGTGHGEQYF. The J gene is TRBJ2-7, the V gene TRBV15, with 9 bases lining up with TRBD1. CDR1 LNHNV and CDR2 YYDKDF come from the germline V gene (reference sequence). This CDR3 has 15 amino acids. Trimming took 3 bases from V and 6 from J; bases not matched to a gene: 9. The entire variable domain, with the rest obtained from reference TRBV15 and TRBJ2-7, is as follows: DAMVIQNPRYQVTQFGKPVTLSCSQTLNHNVMYWYQQKSSQAPKLLFHYYDKDFNNEADTPDNFQSRRPNTSFCFLDIRSPGLGDTAMYLCATSSIGTGHGEQYFGPGTRLTVT.

The V and J genes are TRBV5-6 and TRBJ1-1; TRBD1 is a possible D gene (5 bases). Trimming pared 0 bases from V and 0 bases from J, leaving 15 bases between. CDR1 is SGHDT, CDR2 YYEEEE, per germline. The CDR3 consists of 17 residues. The CDR3 DNA is TGTGCCAGCAGCTTGGGGGGGGGGGATCCAATGAACACTGAAGCTTTCTTT. It is translated as CASSLGGGDPMNTEAFF.

As regards this clonotype: One junction end disagrees with the germline gene, perhaps due to a read error. The chain carries TRBV27 and TRBJ1-5, with D unresolved. Per germline, CDR1 MNHEY and CDR2 SMNVEV (reference sequence). The CDR3 is made up of 15 amino acids. In DNA, the CDR3 is TGTGCCAGCACCCTAAAACCTAATAGCAATCAGACCCAGCATTTT. This encodes CASTLKPNSNQTQHF.

The V and J genes are TRBV7-2 and TRBJ2-7, with no clear D. Trimming took 1 base from V and 4 from J, leaving 14 bases between them. The CDR3 runs 15 residues. Germline V CDR1 and CDR2: SGHTA, FQGNSA. The CDR3 coding sequence is TGTGCCAGCAGCTTAGGGTCAGGACGGCAATACGAGCAGTACTTC. It encodes CASSLGSGRQYEQYF.

The CDR3 coding sequence is TGCGCCAGCAGCCTCACCGGGACACCGAACACTGAAGCTTTCTTT. It specifies CASSLTGTPNTEAFF. The genes are TRBV4-1 and TRBJ1-1; the D gene is possibly TRBD1 (6 bases). From germline, CDR1 is MGHRA and CDR2 YSYEKL. There are 15 residues in the CDR3. V lost 4 bases and J 1 base, leaving 13 bases between the germline ends.

The chain links TRBV7-2 to TRBJ1-1; perhaps TRBD1 as D (5 bases). The CDR3 is 16 residues long. Trimming removed 1 base from V and 1 base from J, with 13 bases in between. The germline CDR1 and CDR2 sequences are SGHTA and FQGNSA. The CDR3 bases are TGTGCCAGCAGCTTAGTACTCGTCAGGGAGAACACTGAAGCTTTCTTT. Residues: CASSLVLVRENTEAFF. Combining the CDR3 with reference TRBV7-2 and TRBJ1-1 gives the whole variable domain GAGVSQSPSNKVTEKGKDVELRCDPISGHTALYWYRQSLGQGLEFLIYFQGNSAPDKSGLPSDRFSAERTGGSVSTLTIQRTQQEDSAVYLCASSLVLVRENTEAFFGQGTRLTVV.

The rearrangement links TRBV27 to TRBJ1-6; 8 nucleotides match TRBD1. This CDR3 contains 17 residues. Germline-derived CDR1 and CDR2 are MNHEY and SMNVEV (reference sequence). V shed 2 bases and J 0 bases; nucleotides not matched to a gene: 3. The CDR3 loop reads CASSLRDRSSYNSPLHF. The DNA of the CDR3 is TGTGCCAGCAGTTTAAGGGACAGGAGCTCCTATAATTCACCCCTCCACTTT.

This chain joins TRBV20-1 and TRBJ2-1; D is unresolved. The V gene lost 7 bases and the J gene lost 7 bases, with 11 bases spanning the gap. The CDR3 consists of 11 residues. The germline gives CDR1 DFQATT, CDR2 SNEGSKA (reference sequence). CDR3: CSVIGQNEQFF. The CDR3 coding sequence is TGCAGTGTGATAGGGCAGAATGAGCAGTTCTTC.